This T cell receptor beta chain derives from a study of identical twins (dated by TCRdb to 2016 to 2017). At the level of the whole study: TCR alpha and beta repertoires from monozygotic twins, unrelated adults of various ages and cord blood were deep-sequenced to test whether fetal clonotypes persist. To rule out contamination, the twin experiments were replicated at different times with different library preparation protocols.

After removal of 6 bases from V and 2 bases from J, the junction retains 3 bases not matched to a gene. Including cysteine and phenylalanine, the CDR3 has 15 amino acids. The entry retains the CDR3 DNA only, 45 bases that are in frame from base 1. CDR1 SGHTA and CDR2 FQGNSA are derived from the germline V gene. A note on this clonotype: The clone's antigen remains unknown. No much larger clone exists at a distance of one base, and base qualities are not known.

Only healthy Caucasian donors were included. The twin cohort consisted of three pairs of female monozygotic twins, all aged roughly 18 to 29 years. Positive isolation kits from Invitrogen were used to isolate the CD4+ and CD8+ T cell populations. The method behind the library was 5' RACE. Reads for this sample came from an Illumina HiSeq 2000. A universal primer binding site was introduced by template switching, and a unique molecular identifier was present in the final cDNA, enabling accurate counting of TCR cDNA molecules. Specific primers in the conserved constant-segment region were used to synthesize first-strand cDNA for TCR alpha and beta chains. To control for contamination, every cDNA library carried two barcodes: a SMART-Mk sample barcode plus Illumina barcodes. TruSeq adapter sequences and Illumina sample barcodes were added in two successive PCR steps. The Illumina HiSeq platform was used with custom primers to sequence TCR alpha and beta cDNA libraries. Per the source publication's procedure: MiGEC processed the raw reads to extract unique molecular identifiers, while MiXCR was used to determine the CDR3 positions. Recombination models were inferred per individual with the repgenHMM and IGoR tools using an EM algorithm. The tcR package in R was used for shared clonotype analysis, with sharing normalized by the product of cloneset sizes. To study raw recombination free of thymic and clonal selection effects, out-of-frame nonproductive sequences were analyzed. The public reads were run again by TCRdb, first through fastp at Q25 and then through MiXCR, and only productive beta chains were kept. Every distinct CDR3 protein forms one entry, paired with its most common genes and DNA. TCRdb's processing, not the study's, gives the V and J calls here. For this sample there are 500,000 to 600,000 distinct CDR3 sequences; 22% appear just once. Together, the top ten hold around 1% of the sample.

Paper-wide results and their limitations: Out-of-frame TCR alpha sequences shared between twins showed an excess of low generation-probability sequences compared with coincidental sharing between unrelated individuals. Invariant T cells such as MAIT and iNKT could partly confound zero-insertion analyses, though diverse VJ usage argued against this for most clonotypes. Excess twin sharing in beta out-of-frame sequences was weaker because fewer shared sequences lowered the signal-to-noise ratio. In monozygotic twins, out-of-frame TCR alpha sharing was systematically underestimated by recombination models, although the models agreed with sharing between unrelated individuals. Abundant cord blood beta clonotypes had fewer insertions, young adult naive repertoires showed a similar but weaker trend, and memory repertoires showed no such trend. Because the same donors could not be followed over many years, the conclusions relied on cross-sectional statistical analysis.

The same sample was also used in a study of T cells expressing NK-cell markers. That second publication adds: Eight or nine donors provided sorted CD3+CD56+NKG2C+, CD3+CD56+NKG2C- and CD3+CD56-NKG2C+ T-cell subsets, whose TCR beta-chain repertoires were profiled. Of the eight sequenced donors, seven were found to be HCMV-seropositive and one was found to be HCMV-seronegative. In several experiments an anti-gammadeltaTCR antibody was added to restrict sorting to alphabetaTCR-expressing T cells. In 6 or 7 donors, the dominant CD3+CD56+NKG2C+ clonotypes ranked among the top 10 CD8+ clonotypes, making up 1.0-7.0% of CD8+ T cells. Those dominant clonotypes were again the most abundant among CD3+CD56-NKG2C+ cells in a few donors, at roughly 25-60.1%. It remained unclear whether the expanded NKG2C-expressing T cell clones were specific for HCMV antigens. The study sequenced eight donors, all healthy volunteers chosen at random: three men and five women. A commercial ELISA kit detecting HCMV-specific IgG in serum was used to determine HCMV serostatus. MIGEC was used to demultiplex reads and group reads by UMI, and MiTCR was used to assemble and quantify clonotypes. To exclude erroneous sequences, any TCR cDNA sequence not supported by at least two reads was discarded. The tcR package was used for downstream repertoire analysis, and clonotypes were matched across fractions by CDR3 nucleotide sequence plus V segment. Antigen specificity was annotated against VDJdb with VDJmatch, allowing one amino acid substitution in CDR3.

The receptor chain draws on TRBV7-2 and TRBJ2-5; the junction holds 13 bases that match TRBD2. This TCR came from a woman between 18 and 29 years old in good health. Sequenced sample: CD4+ T cells sorted from blood. DNA sequence: TGTGCCAGCAGGCGGACTAGCGGGAGTCAAGAGACCCAGTACTTC. The translation is CASRRTSGSQETQYF.